The next 18 T cell receptor beta chains were all read from a single sample in a study of CD8+CD57+ T cells in acquired aplastic anemia. The study profiled TCR beta VDJ and CDR3 using genomic DNA as template. TCRdb reanalysed the reads using MiXCR and keeps one entry per CDR3 protein. The repertoire holds about 190,000 distinct CDR3 sequences, over 60% seen once, with approximately 44% in the top ten. The sample consisted of sorted CD4+, CD8+, or CD8+CD57+ T cells (not recorded which) from PBMCs. The receptors derive from a human donor with severe aplastic anemia or a healthy control (not recorded which).

The chain employs TRBV19 and TRBJ2-6; TRBD1 matches 9 bases. This CDR3 is 19 amino acids long. J gave up 1 base and V 5 bases, and 12 bases lay outside the gene matches. Germline V lookup: CDR1 LNHDA, CDR2 SQIVND (reference sequence). DNA for the CDR3: TGTGCCAGTAGTGACATACTTAGGGACAGGGCATCTGGGGCCAACGTCCTGACTTTC. Translation gives CASSDILRDRASGANVLTF.

Turning to this clonotype: A much larger clone differs from this one at a single base, so this may be a read error. The chain combines TRBV27 with TRBJ1-2, with a tentative D call TRBD1 (5 bases). CDR3 size: 13 residues. CDR1 MNHEY and CDR2 SMNVEV come from the germline V gene (reference sequence). CDR3 loop: CASSFGAMLSYAF. CDR3 in DNA: TGTGCCAGCAGTTTCGGGGCCATGTTAAGCTACGCCTTC.

The chain joins TRBV3-1 to TRBJ2-5; 13 nucleotides line up with TRBD2. Germline CDR1 is LGHDT and CDR2 is YNNKEL (reference sequence). V lost 4 bases and J lost 5; bases outside the gene matches: 7. The CDR3 extends over 16 amino acids. The DNA for the CDR3 is TGTGCCAGCAGCCTCACTAGCGGGGGGGGGCTTGAGACCCAGTACTTC. Translated: CASSLTSGGGLETQYF.

The table lists this clonotype with many counts. This rearrangement joins TRBV19 to TRBJ2-7; 11 nucleotides align to TRBD2. V dropped 3 bases and J dropped 2; count of bases not matched to a gene: 3. Germline V CDR1 and CDR2: LNHDA, SQIVND (reference sequence). This CDR3 has 15 amino acids. The DNA for the CDR3 is TGTGCCAGTAGTATTCTAGCGGGGGGAGCCTACGAGCAGTACTTC. This codes for CASSILAGGAYEQYF.

This clonotype has just one count. The genes are TRBV2 and TRBJ2-1; D is undetermined. V was shortened by 0 bases and J by 4 bases, with 10 bases between the two germline ends. The CDR3 length is 15 residues. CDR1 is SNHLY, CDR2 FYNNEI, per germline. CDR3 loop: CASSEARPAYNEQFF. CDR3 DNA sequence: TGTGCCAGCAGTGAAGCGCGGCCAGCGTACAATGAGCAGTTCTTC. The variable domain in full, with the rest retrieved from reference TRBV2 and TRBJ2-1, is EPEVTQTPSHQVTQMGQEVILRCVPISNHLYFYWYRQILGQKVEFLVSFYNNEISEKSEIFDDQFSVERPDGSNFTLKIRSTKLEDSAMYFCASSEARPAYNEQFFGPGTRLTVL.

The chain uses TRBV3-1 and TRBJ1-6, with 10 nucleotides matching TRBD1. The J segment lost 12 bases and the V segment lost 1 base, leaving 3 bases of the junction unmatched. This CDR3 region has 14 residues. CDR1 and CDR2 (germline): LGHDT, YNNKEL (reference sequence). The CDR3 spells CASSQGTGGLPLHF. The CDR3 region has the DNA TGTGCCAGCAGCCAAGGGACAGGGGGACTACCCCTCCACTTT.

This clonotype was counted at least ten times. V is TRBV5-8 and J is TRBJ2-3, with D possibly TRBD1 on 6 matching bases. Trimming stripped 0 bases from V and 1 base from J, with 12 bases between. Germline CDR1 reads SGHTS; CDR2 reads YDEGEE. The CDR3 totals 16 residues. For the CDR3, the DNA is TGTGCCAGCAGCTTGGATGGGGGCGCTGGCACAGATACGCAGTATTTT. It yields the protein CASSLDGGAGTDTQYF.

This rearrangement joins TRBV27 to TRBJ2-7; 8 nucleotides line up with TRBD2. V lost 6 bases, J lost 5 bases, and 9 bases stayed unmatched. Germline CDR1 is MNHEY and CDR2 is SMNVEV (reference sequence). CDR3 length: 14 amino acids. In DNA, the CDR3 is TGTGCCAGCAGCTCGGGACTAGTTTATAACGAGCAGTACTTC. It specifies CASSSGLVYNEQYF.

For this clonotype: Sequence at one end of the junction differs from germline and may be a read error. The chain carries TRBV9 and TRBJ2-3; no firm D call. This CDR3 region has 15 residues. Germline CDR1 is SGDLS and CDR2 is YYNGEE. CDR3 sequence reads: CASSGNPLSTDTQYF. The CDR3 DNA reads as TGTGCCAGCAGCGGTAACCCACTAAGCACAGATACGCAGTACTTT.

The chain employs TRBV7-2 and TRBJ1-5; D unresolved. The V end was cut by 3 bases, the J end by 0 bases, with 12 bases between. CDR1 and CDR2 from the germline V gene are SGHTA and FQGNSA. The CDR3 has 16 residues. The CDR3 DNA follows: TGTGCCAGCAGCTTGGGCAGAGACAATAGCAATCAGCCCCAGCATTTT. It codes for CASSLGRDNSNQPQHF.

The chain carries TRBV7-3 and TRBJ1-2, with TRBD1 matching 9 bases. V gave up 2 bases and J gave up 4 bases; unmatched junction bases: 5. This CDR3 spans 15 amino acids. CDR1 and CDR2 from the germline V gene are SGHTA and FQGTGA. The CDR3 sequence: CASSLVGQGPYGYTF. The CDR3 DNA follows: TGTGCCAGCAGCTTAGTAGGACAGGGGCCCTATGGCTACACCTTC.

This chain connects TRBV6-1 to TRBJ1-5, with 7 bases identical to TRBD1. This CDR3 comprises 14 residues. The V and J ends lost 5 bases and 7 bases, in that order; junction bases with no gene match: 8. Germline values: CDR1 MNHNS, CDR2 SASEGT. CDR3 protein: CASSPGTVHQPQHF. The CDR3 nucleotides are TGTGCCAGCAGTCCCGGGACAGTTCACCAGCCCCAGCATTTT.

CDR3 protein: CASIPQGGGLAEAFF. The DNA of the CDR3 is TGTGCCAGCATCCCTCAGGGAGGAGGGCTGGCTGAAGCTTTCTTT. The gene calls are TRBV12-3 or TRBV12-4 and TRBJ1-1, with D possibly TRBD1 on 5 matching bases. Trimming took 7 bases from V and 6 from J, leaving 21 bases between them. The CDR3 extends over 15 amino acids.

This clonotype was recorded at least ten times. This chain links TRBV7-9 with TRBJ2-7; D unclear. CDR3 length: 13 amino acids. From germline, CDR1 is SEHNR and CDR2 FQNEAQ (reference sequence). V gave up 3 bases and J gave up 0 bases, with 6 bases separating them. The CDR3 bases are TGTGCCAGCAGCTTGACAACCTCCTACGAGCAGTACTTC. Amino acids: CASSLTTSYEQYF.

This clonotype is a singleton in its sample. The J gene is TRBJ2-7, the V gene TRBV2, with D possibly matching TRBD2 (5 bases). Trimming left V 6 bases short and J 0 bases short, with 12 bases between. The CDR3 is made up of 14 amino acids. CDR1 SNHLY and CDR2 FYNNEI come from the germline V gene. The CDR3 is CASRARGHSYEQYF. CDR3 nucleotides: TGTGCCAGCAGGGCCAGAGGGCACTCCTACGAGCAGTACTTC.

This sequence joins TRBV27 and TRBJ2-1, with 8 bases aligning to TRBD2. Germline CDR1 MNHEY, CDR2 SMNVEV (reference sequence). Unmatched junction bases numbered 7, after V lost 3 bases and J lost 9 bases. The CDR3 covers 14 residues. CDR3 DNA sequence: TGTGCCAGCAGTTTTCCAGCGGGGGTTAGTGAGCAGTTCTTC. Encoded protein: CASSFPAGVSEQFF.

This clonotype was observed a few times. This chain uses TRBV7-3 with TRBJ2-5; 7 nucleotides line up with TRBD2. CDR1 is SGHTA and CDR2 is FQGTGA in the germline V gene. The V segment lost 5 bases and the J segment 5 bases; nucleotides outside the gene matches: 11. The CDR3 is made up of 15 amino acids. CDR3 residues: CASSDTGTNVETQYF. Written as DNA, the CDR3 is TGTGCCAGCAGCGACACCGGGACTAACGTCGAGACCCAGTACTTC.

The chain uses TRBV5-1 and TRBJ1-5; 7 bases match TRBD1. V lost 4 bases and J lost 7; bases outside the gene matches: 8. This CDR3 has 14 amino acids. Germline V gene data show CDR1 as SGHRS and CDR2 as YFSETQ. Here the CDR3 DNA reads TGCGCCAGCAGCCCCGGACAGGCTGGACAGCCCCAGCATTTT. This sequence encodes CASSPGQAGQPQHF.